The present T cell receptor (beta chain) was sequenced within a study of blood T cell repertoires in COVID-19. Study overall: Italy, Spain and the United States were the sources of the convalescent and acute COVID-19 samples. In each case, the material was cDNA or gDNA derived from T cells, B-cell-depleted T cells, or PBMCs.

Source study methods: Amplification of reference gene primers was used by the study to estimate nucleated cell counts. The data were produced by immunoSEQ multiplex PCR, yet TCRdb's version contains in-frame clones alone and is incomplete. The V and J calls and the clone size are those of that table, but D and trimming were determined from the DNA. The sample holds about 74,000 clones, 70% to 80% seen once. This clone was picked up one time. Material: peripheral blood. This clonotype was sampled from a man aged 70 or older with acute or convalescent COVID-19.

DNA for the CDR3: TGTGCCAGCTCACTTCCGGGGGGTGCACGTACCGGGGAGCTGTTTTTT. Translated, it gives CASSLPGGARTGELFF. The chain carries TRBV18 and TRBJ2-2, with 7 bases aligning to TRBD2. CDR3 length: 16 amino acids. Germline assignment: CDR1 KGHSH and CDR2 LQKENI. Germline trimming cut 4 bases from V and 5 bases from J; bases unmatched to any gene: 10.